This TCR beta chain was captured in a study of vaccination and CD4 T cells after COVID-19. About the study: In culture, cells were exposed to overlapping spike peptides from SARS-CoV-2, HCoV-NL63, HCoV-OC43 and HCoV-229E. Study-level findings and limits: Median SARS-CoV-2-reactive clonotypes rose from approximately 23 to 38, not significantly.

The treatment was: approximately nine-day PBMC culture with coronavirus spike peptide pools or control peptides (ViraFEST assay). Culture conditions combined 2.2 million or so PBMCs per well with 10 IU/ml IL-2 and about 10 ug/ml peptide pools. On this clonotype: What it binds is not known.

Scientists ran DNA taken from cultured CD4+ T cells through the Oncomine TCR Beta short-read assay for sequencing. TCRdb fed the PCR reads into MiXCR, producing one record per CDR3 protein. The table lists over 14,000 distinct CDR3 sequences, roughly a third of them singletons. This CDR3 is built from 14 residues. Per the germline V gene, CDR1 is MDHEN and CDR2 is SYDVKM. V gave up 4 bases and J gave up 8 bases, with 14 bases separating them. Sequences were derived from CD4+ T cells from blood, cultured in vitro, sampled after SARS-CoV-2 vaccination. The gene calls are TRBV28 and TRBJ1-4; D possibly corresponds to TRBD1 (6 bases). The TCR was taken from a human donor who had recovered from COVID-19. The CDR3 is CASSSPGAWEKLFF. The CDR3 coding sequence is TGTGCCAGCAGTTCCCCAGGGGCGTGGGAAAAACTGTTTTTT.